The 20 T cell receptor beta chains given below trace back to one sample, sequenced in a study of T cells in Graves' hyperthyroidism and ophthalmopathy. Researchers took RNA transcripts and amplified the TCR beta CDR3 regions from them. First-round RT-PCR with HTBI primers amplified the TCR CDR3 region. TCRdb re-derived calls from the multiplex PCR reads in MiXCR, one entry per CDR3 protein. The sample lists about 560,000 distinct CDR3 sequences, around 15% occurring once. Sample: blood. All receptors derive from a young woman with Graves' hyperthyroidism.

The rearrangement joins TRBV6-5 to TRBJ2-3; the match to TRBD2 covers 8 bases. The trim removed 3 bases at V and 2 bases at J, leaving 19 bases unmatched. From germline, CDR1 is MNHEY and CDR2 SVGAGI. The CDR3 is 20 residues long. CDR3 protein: CASSYRFMAGGVSITDTQYF. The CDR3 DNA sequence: TGTGCCAGCAGTTATCGATTTATGGCGGGAGGAGTGTCCATCACAGATACGCAGTATTTT.

The CDR3 DNA sequence: TGTGCCAGTTCGACTAGCGACGGTAACATTCAGTACTTC. As protein: CASSTSDGNIQYF. The chain uses TRBV19 and TRBJ2-4; TRBD2 matches 8 bases. The V gene end was trimmed by 8 bases and the J gene end by 7 bases; junction bases not matched to a gene: 7. This CDR3 region has 13 residues. Germline V gives CDR1 LNHDA, CDR2 SQIVND (reference sequence). Filled out from reference TRBV19 and TRBJ2-4, the complete variable domain reads DGGITQSPKYLFRKEGQNVTLSCEQNLNHDAMYWYRQDPGQGLRLIYYSQIVNDFQKGDIAEGYSVSREKKESFPLTVTSAQKNPTAFYLCASSTSDGNIQYFGAGTRLSVL.

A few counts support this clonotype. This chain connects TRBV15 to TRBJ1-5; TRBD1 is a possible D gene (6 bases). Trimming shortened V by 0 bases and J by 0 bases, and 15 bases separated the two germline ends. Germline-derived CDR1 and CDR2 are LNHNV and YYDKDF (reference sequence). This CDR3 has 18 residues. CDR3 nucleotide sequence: TGTGCCACCAGCAGAGATATGGCAGCAGGGGTTAGCAATCAGCCCCAGCATTTT. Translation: CATSRDMAAGVSNQPQHF.

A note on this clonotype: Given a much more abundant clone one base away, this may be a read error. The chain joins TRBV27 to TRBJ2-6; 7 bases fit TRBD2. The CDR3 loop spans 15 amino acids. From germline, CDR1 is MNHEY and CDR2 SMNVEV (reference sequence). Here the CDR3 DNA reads TGTGCCAGCAGTTTATGGACTAGTGGGGCCAACGTCCCGACTTTC. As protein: CASSLWTSGANVPTF.

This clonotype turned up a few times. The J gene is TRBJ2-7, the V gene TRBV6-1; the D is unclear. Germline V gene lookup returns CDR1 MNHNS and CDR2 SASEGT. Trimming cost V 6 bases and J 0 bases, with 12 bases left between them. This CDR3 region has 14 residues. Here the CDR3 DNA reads TGTGCCAGCAGGAAAGACGGTCGCTCCTACGAGCAGTACTTC. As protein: CASRKDGRSYEQYF.

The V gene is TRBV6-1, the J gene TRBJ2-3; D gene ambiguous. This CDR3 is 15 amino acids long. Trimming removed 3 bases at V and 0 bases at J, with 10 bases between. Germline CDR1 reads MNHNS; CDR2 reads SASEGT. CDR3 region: CASSDSIGSTDTQYF. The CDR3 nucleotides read TGTGCCAGCAGTGACTCGATAGGTAGCACAGATACGCAGTATTTT.

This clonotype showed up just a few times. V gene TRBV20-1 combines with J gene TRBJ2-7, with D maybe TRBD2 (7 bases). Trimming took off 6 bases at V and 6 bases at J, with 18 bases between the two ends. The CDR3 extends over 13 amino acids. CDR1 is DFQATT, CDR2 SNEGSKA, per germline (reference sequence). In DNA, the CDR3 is TGCAGTGCCCTTAGGCAGGGAGGGGGCGAGCAGTACTTC. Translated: CSALRQGGGEQYF.

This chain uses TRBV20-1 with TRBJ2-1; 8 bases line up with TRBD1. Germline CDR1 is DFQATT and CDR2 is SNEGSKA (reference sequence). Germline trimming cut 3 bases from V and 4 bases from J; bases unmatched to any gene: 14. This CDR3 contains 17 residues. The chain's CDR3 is CSARGGQAGPKYNEQFF. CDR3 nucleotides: TGCAGTGCTAGGGGGGGACAGGCGGGGCCCAAATACAATGAGCAGTTCTTC.

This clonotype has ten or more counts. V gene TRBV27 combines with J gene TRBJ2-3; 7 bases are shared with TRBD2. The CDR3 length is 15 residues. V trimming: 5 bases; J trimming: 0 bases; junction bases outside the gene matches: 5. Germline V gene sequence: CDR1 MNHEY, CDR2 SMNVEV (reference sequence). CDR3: CASSERGVSTDTQYF. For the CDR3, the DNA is TGTGCCAGCAGTGAACGGGGGGTAAGCACAGATACGCAGTATTTT.

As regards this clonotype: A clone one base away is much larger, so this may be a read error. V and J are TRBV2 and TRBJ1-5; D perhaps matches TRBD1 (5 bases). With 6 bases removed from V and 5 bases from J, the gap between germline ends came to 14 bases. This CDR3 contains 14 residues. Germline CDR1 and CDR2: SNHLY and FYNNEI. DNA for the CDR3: TGTGCCAGCAGGGGGGGACCCATATATCAGCCCCAGCATTTT. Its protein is CASRGGPIYQPQHF.

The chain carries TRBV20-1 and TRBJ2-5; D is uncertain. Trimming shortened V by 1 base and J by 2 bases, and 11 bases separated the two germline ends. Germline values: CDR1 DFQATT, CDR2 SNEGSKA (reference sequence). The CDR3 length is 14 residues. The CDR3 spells CSARGRAPQETQYF. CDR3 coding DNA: TGCAGTGCTAGAGGCAGAGCCCCACAAGAGACCCAGTACTTC.

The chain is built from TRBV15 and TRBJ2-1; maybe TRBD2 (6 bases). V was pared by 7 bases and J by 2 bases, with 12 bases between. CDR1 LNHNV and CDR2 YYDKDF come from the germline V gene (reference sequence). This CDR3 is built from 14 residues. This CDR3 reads CATKGAGTYNEQFF. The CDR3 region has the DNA TGTGCCACCAAAGGGGCGGGAACCTACAATGAGCAGTTCTTC.

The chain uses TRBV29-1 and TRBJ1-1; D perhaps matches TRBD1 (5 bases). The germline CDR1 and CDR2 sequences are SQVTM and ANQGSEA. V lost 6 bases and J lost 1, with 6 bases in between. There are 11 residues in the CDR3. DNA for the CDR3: TGCAGCGTCGACAGGAACACTGAAGCTTTCTTT. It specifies CSVDRNTEAFF.

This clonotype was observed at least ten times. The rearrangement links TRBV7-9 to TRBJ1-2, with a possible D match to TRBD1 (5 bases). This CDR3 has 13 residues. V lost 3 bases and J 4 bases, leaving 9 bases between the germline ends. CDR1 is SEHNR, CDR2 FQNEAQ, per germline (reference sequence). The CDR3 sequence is CASSFTGTYGYTF. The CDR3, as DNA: TGTGCCAGCAGCTTTACGGGGACCTATGGCTACACCTTC.

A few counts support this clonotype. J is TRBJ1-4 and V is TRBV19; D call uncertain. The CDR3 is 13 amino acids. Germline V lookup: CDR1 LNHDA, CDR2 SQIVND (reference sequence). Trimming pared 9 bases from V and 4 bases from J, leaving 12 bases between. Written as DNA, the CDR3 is TGTGCCAGCAGGAAACACAATAATGAAAAACTGTTTTTT. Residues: CASRKHNNEKLFF.

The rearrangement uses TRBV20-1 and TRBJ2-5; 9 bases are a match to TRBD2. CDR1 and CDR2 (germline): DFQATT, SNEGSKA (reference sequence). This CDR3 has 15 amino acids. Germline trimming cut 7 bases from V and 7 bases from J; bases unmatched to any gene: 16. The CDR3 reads CSVHGTREGIMTQYF. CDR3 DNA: TGCAGTGTTCACGGGACGCGGGAGGGTATTATGACCCAGTACTTC.

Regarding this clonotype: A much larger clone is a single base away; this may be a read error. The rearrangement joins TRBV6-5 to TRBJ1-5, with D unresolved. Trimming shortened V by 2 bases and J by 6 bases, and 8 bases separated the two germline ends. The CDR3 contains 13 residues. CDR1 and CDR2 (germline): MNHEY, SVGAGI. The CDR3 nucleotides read TGTGCCAGCAGTTACAGAACCATTCAGCCCCAGCATTTT. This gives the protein CASSYRTIQPQHF.

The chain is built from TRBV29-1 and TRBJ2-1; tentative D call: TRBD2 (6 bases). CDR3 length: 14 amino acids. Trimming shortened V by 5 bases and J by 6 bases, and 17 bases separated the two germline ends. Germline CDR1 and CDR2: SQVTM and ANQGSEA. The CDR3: CSVIGTRFRNEQFF. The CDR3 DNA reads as TGCAGCGTTATAGGGACTCGGTTTCGCAATGAGCAGTTCTTC.

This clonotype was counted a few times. The CDR3 spells CASSGGGAKNIQYF. CDR3 coding DNA: TGTGCCAGCTCCGGAGGGGGGGCTAAAAACATTCAGTACTTC. This chain connects TRBV18 to TRBJ2-4, with D possibly matching TRBD2 (7 bases). This CDR3 has 14 residues. V was clipped by 6 bases and J by 4 bases, with 13 bases between them. Per the germline V gene, CDR1 is KGHSH and CDR2 is LQKENI.

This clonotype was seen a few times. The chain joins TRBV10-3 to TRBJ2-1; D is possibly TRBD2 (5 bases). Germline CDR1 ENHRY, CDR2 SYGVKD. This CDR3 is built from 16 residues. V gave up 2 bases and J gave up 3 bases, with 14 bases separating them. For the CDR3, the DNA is TGTGCCATCAGTGAGCCGGACTTCCGCCTCTACAATGAGCAGTTCTTC. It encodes CAISEPDFRLYNEQFF.